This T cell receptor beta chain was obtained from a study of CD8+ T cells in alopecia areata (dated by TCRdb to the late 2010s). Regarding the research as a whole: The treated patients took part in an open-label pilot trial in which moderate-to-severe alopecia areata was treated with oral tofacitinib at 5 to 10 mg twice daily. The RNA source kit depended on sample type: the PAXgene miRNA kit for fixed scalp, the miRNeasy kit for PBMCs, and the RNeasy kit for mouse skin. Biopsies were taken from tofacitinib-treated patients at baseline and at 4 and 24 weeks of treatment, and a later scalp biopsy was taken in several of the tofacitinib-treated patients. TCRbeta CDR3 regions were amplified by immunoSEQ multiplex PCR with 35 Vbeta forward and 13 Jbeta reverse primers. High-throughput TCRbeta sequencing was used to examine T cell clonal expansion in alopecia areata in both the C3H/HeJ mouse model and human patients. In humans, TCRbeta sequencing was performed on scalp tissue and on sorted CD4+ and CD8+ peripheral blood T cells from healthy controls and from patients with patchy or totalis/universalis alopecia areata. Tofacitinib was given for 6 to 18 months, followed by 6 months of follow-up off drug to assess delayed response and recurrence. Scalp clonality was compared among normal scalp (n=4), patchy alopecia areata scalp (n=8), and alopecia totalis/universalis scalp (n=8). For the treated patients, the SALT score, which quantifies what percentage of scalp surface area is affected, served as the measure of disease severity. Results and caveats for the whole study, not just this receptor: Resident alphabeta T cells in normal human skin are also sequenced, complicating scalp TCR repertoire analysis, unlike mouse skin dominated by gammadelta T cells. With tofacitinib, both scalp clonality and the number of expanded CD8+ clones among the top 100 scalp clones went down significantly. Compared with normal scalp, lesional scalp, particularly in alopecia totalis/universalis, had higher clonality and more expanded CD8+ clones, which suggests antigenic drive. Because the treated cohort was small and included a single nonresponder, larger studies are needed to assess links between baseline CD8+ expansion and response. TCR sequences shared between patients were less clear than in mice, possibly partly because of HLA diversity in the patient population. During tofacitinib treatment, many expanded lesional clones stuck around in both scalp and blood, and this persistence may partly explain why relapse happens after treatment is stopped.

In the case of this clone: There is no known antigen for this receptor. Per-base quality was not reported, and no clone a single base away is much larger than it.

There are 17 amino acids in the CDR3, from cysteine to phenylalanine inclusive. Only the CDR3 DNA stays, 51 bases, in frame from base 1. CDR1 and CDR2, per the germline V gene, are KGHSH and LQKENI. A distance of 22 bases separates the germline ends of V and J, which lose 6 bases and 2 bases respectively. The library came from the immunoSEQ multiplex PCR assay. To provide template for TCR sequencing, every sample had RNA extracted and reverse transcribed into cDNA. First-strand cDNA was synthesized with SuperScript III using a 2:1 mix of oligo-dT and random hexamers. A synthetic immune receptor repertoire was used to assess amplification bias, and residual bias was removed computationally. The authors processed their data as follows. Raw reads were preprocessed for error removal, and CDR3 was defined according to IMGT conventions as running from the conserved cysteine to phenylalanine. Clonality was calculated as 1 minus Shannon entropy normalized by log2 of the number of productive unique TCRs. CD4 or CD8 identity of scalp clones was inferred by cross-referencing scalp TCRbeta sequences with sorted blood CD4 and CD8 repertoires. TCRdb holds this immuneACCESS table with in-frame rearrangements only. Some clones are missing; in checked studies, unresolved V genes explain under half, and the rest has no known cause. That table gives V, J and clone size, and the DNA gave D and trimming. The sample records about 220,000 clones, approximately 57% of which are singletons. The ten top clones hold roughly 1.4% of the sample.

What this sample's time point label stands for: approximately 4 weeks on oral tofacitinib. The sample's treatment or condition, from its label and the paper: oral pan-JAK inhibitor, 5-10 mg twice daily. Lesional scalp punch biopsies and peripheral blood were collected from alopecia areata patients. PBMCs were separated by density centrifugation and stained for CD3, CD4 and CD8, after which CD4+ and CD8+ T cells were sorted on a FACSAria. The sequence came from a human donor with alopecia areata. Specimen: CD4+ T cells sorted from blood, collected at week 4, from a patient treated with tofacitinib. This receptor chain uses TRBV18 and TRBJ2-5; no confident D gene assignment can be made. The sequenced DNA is TGTGCCAGCTCCCCAACCGGCTCGTCCCCCCTACAAGAGACCCAGTACTTC. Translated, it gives CASSPTGSSPLQETQYF.